Ten or more counts support the clone carrying this T cell receptor (beta chain). Antigen unknown. Investigators excluded patients with uncontrolled infection, other autoimmune disease, pregnancy or lactation. Orbital computed tomography and thyroid ultrasound, together with serum TRAb and thyroxine and clinical symptoms, were used for diagnoses. V was cut by 8 bases and J by 0 bases, with 8 bases left in between. The CDR3 sequence is 13 residues long. The V gene's germline CDR1 is SGHTA and CDR2 FQGTGA. The data belong to a study of T cells in Graves' hyperthyroidism and ophthalmopathy. Points from the study as a whole: Ophthalmopathy was identified by the model a median around 6 months ahead of onset. Among thyroid clonotypes expanded above 0.001, most also appeared in blood.

Amplification of TCR beta CDR3 regions used RNA as the template. TCR CDR3 underwent first-round RT-PCR with the HTBI primer set. TCRdb analysed the multiplex PCR reads with MiXCR anew, one entry per CDR3 protein. The table has over 650,000 distinct CDR3 sequences, less than 20% seen once. What was sequenced was blood. This clonotype originated in a man aged 18-30 years with Graves' hyperthyroidism. The rearrangement links TRBV7-3 to TRBJ2-1; D gene ambiguous. The CDR3 DNA sequence: TGTGCCAGCGGGTCCAGCTCCTACAATGAGCAGTTCTTC. This encodes CASGSSSYNEQFF.